This T cell receptor (beta chain) is drawn from a study of T-cell memory formation after mild COVID-19. The study, taken as a whole, reports: Some responding clones appeared in pre-infection memory, suggesting cross-reactive memory joined. Second-wave clones peaking on day 37 lacked confirmed SARS-CoV-2 specificity.

TCRdb called the 5' RACE reads again in MiXCR, with one record for every CDR3 protein. Of about 140,000 distinct CDR3 sequences detected, more than 13% appear once; the ten largest clones hold less than 30%. The V end was cut by 5 bases, the J end by 0 bases, with 12 bases between. This CDR3 spans 15 amino acids. CDR1 is SGHAT and CDR2 is FQNNGV in the germline V gene. Of note for this clonotype: Its matching antigen is unknown.

The sequenced sample consisted of PBMCs or a T cell subset sorted from them (not recorded which). The TCR comes from an adult woman who had mild COVID-19 (a few samples of this study predate the infection). Cell type and time point are not known. The chain employs TRBV11-2 and TRBJ2-3; D is undetermined. In DNA form, the CDR3 reads TGTGCCAGCAGCCCCTCCGCGTCGAGCACAGATACGCAGTATTTT. This codes for CASSPSASSTDTQYF.